These T cell receptor beta chains were read from a single sample in a study of T-cell reconstitution after alpha-beta-depleted transplantation in children. Using its own MiXCR run on the PCR reads, TCRdb lists one record per CDR3 protein. The table has 180,000 or so distinct CDR3 sequences, roughly 6.3% seen once. The sample consisted of PBMCs, taken before TCRalphabeta/CD19-depleted stem cell transplant. These receptors were taken from a girl under three years old with combined immunodeficiency, due to receive a stem cell transplant. The CDR3 runs from the conserved cysteine through the conserved F or W. The D gene is left open where the match is weak. Clone size is not always given. Where it is, it says once, few, many or a class for expanded clones.

d_call: -; clone_size: many; cdr3_length: 13; v_call: TRBV20-1; j_call: TRBJ2-4; cdr3_aa: CSAPRQDKNIQYF; cdr3_nt: TGCAGTGCCCCTCGGCAGGATAAAAACATTCAGTACTTC
d_call: TRBD2; clone_size: many; cdr3_length: 18; v_call: TRBV28; j_call: TRBJ2-5; cdr3_aa: CASSFKHRDYQYQETQYF; cdr3_nt: TGTGCCAGCAGTTTTAAGCACCGGGACTATCAGTACCAAGAGACCCAGTACTTC
d_call: TRBD2; clone_size: many; cdr3_length: 16; v_call: TRBV5-1; j_call: TRBJ2-5; cdr3_aa: CASSLVGTSPGKTQYF; cdr3_nt: TGCGCCAGCAGCTTGGTTGGGACTAGCCCCGGAAAGACCCAGTACTTC
d_call: TRBD2; clone_size: many; cdr3_length: 16; v_call: TRBV13; j_call: TRBJ2-7; cdr3_aa: CASSPRLAGASHEQYF; cdr3_nt: TGTGCCAGCAGCCCACGATTAGCGGGAGCAAGTCACGAGCAGTACTTC
d_call: -; clone_size: many; cdr3_length: 16; v_call: TRBV29-1; j_call: TRBJ2-7; cdr3_aa: CSVEEPDWGSSYEQYF; cdr3_nt: TGCAGCGTTGAGGAACCCGACTGGGGGAGCTCCTACGAGCAGTACTTC
d_call: -; clone_size: few; cdr3_length: 17; v_call: TRBV12-3/TRBV12-4; j_call: TRBJ2-6; cdr3_aa: CASRGEQGGSGANVLTF; cdr3_nt: TGTGCCAGCCGGGGGGAACAGGGGGGCTCTGGGGCCAACGTCCTGACTTTC
d_call: -; clone_size: few; cdr3_length: 15; v_call: TRBV6-1; j_call: TRBJ2-7; cdr3_aa: CASDGVGRAGHEQYF; cdr3_nt: TGTGCCAGCGATGGGGTGGGAAGGGCGGGCCACGAGCAGTACTTC
d_call: TRBD2; clone_size: -; cdr3_length: 15; v_call: TRBV4-2; j_call: TRBJ2-2; cdr3_aa: CASSQDWASGGELFF; cdr3_nt: TGTGCCAGCAGCCAAGATTGGGCTAGCGGGGGGGAGCTGTTTTTT
d_call: -; clone_size: few; cdr3_length: 13; v_call: TRBV9; j_call: TRBJ2-3; cdr3_aa: CASSVHGEDTQYF; cdr3_nt: TGTGCCAGCAGCGTTCACGGTGAAGATACGCAGTATTTT
d_call: -; clone_size: -; cdr3_length: 12; v_call: TRBV14; j_call: TRBJ2-7; cdr3_aa: CASSQGYHEQYF; cdr3_nt: TGTGCCAGCAGCCAGGGATACCACGAGCAGTACTTC
d_call: TRBD1; clone_size: many; cdr3_length: 16; v_call: TRBV25-1; j_call: TRBJ1-2; cdr3_aa: CASSEAILGQTYGYTF; cdr3_nt: TGTGCCAGCAGTGAAGCGATTTTGGGACAGACGTATGGCTACACCTTC
d_call: TRBD2; clone_size: many; cdr3_length: 16; v_call: TRBV6-5; j_call: TRBJ2-1; cdr3_aa: CASSYGAGTSYNEQFF; cdr3_nt: TGTGCCAGCAGTTACGGAGCGGGAACTTCCTACAATGAGCAGTTCTTC
d_call: -; clone_size: many; cdr3_length: 14; v_call: TRBV7-9; j_call: TRBJ2-5; cdr3_aa: CASSFGTSQETQYF; cdr3_nt: TGTGCCAGCAGCTTCGGGACTTCACAAGAGACCCAGTACTTC
d_call: -; clone_size: many; cdr3_length: 10; v_call: TRBV29-1; j_call: TRBJ1-2; cdr3_aa: CSVVADGYTF; cdr3_nt: TGCAGCGTTGTAGCGGATGGCTACACCTTC
d_call: -; clone_size: many; cdr3_length: 13; v_call: TRBV20-1; j_call: TRBJ2-3; cdr3_aa: CSAPRRGTDTQYF; cdr3_nt: TGCAGTGCCCCTAGGAGAGGCACAGATACGCAGTATTTT
d_call: -; clone_size: many; cdr3_length: 11; v_call: TRBV12-3/TRBV12-4; j_call: TRBJ2-5; cdr3_aa: CASTSRETQYF; cdr3_nt: TGTGCCAGCACCTCCCGGGAGACCCAGTACTTC
d_call: -; clone_size: many; cdr3_length: 15; v_call: TRBV28; j_call: TRBJ1-1; cdr3_aa: CASRPYRVGDTEAFF; cdr3_nt: TGTGCCAGCAGACCCTACAGGGTTGGGGACACTGAAGCTTTCTTT
d_call: TRBD1; clone_size: many; cdr3_length: 12; v_call: TRBV29-1; j_call: TRBJ2-7; cdr3_aa: CSVVDRAYEQYF; cdr3_nt: TGCAGCGTTGTGGACAGGGCGTACGAGCAGTACTTC
d_call: TRBD1; clone_size: many; cdr3_length: 17; v_call: TRBV9; j_call: TRBJ2-2; cdr3_aa: CASSALPGQGETGELFF; cdr3_nt: TGTGCCAGCAGCGCTCTTCCCGGACAGGGGGAAACCGGGGAGCTGTTTTTT
d_call: TRBD1; clone_size: few; cdr3_length: 14; v_call: TRBV7-9; j_call: TRBJ1-5; cdr3_aa: CASSSQGFNQPQHF; cdr3_nt: TGTGCCAGCAGCTCACAGGGGTTCAATCAGCCCCAGCATTTT
d_call: TRBD2; clone_size: many; cdr3_length: 13; v_call: TRBV20-1; j_call: TRBJ2-7; cdr3_aa: CSARGIAGGEQYF; cdr3_nt: TGCAGTGCTAGAGGGATAGCGGGAGGAGAGCAGTACTTC
d_call: -; clone_size: few; cdr3_length: 12; v_call: TRBV29-1; j_call: TRBJ1-1; cdr3_aa: CALTGINTEAFF; cdr3_nt: TGCGCCCTCACGGGGATAAACACTGAAGCTTTCTTT
d_call: -; clone_size: -; cdr3_length: 13; v_call: TRBV12-3/TRBV12-4; j_call: TRBJ2-5; cdr3_aa: CASSSLGPETQYF; cdr3_nt: TGTGCCAGCAGCTCCCTGGGGCCGGAGACCCAGTACTTC
d_call: TRBD2; clone_size: -; cdr3_length: 15; v_call: TRBV12-3/TRBV12-4; j_call: TRBJ2-5; cdr3_aa: CASSLAGAGGETQYF; cdr3_nt: TGTGCCAGCAGTTTGGCAGGGGCGGGGGGAGAGACCCAGTACTTC
d_call: TRBD2; clone_size: few; cdr3_length: 20; v_call: TRBV20-1; j_call: TRBJ2-7; cdr3_aa: CSASPVSPSGRSTNYYEQYF; cdr3_nt: TGCAGTGCTAGCCCCGTGTCCCCTAGCGGGAGGTCGACAAACTACTACGAGCAGTACTTC
d_call: TRBD2; clone_size: many; cdr3_length: 14; v_call: TRBV10-3; j_call: TRBJ2-1; cdr3_aa: CAIREAGGPNEQFF; cdr3_nt: TGTGCCATCAGGGAAGCGGGAGGGCCGAATGAGCAGTTCTTC
d_call: -; clone_size: many; cdr3_length: 16; v_call: TRBV6-5; j_call: TRBJ2-1; cdr3_aa: CASSYSNRGPYNEQFF; cdr3_nt: TGTGCCAGCAGTTACTCGAACCGGGGTCCGTACAATGAGCAGTTCTTC
d_call: -; clone_size: many; cdr3_length: 14; v_call: TRBV6-2/TRBV6-3; j_call: TRBJ2-7; cdr3_aa: CASSYPGQAYEQYF; cdr3_nt: TGTGCCAGCAGTTACCCGGGACAAGCCTACGAGCAGTACTTC
d_call: -; clone_size: -; cdr3_length: 15; v_call: TRBV7-2; j_call: TRBJ2-1; cdr3_aa: CASSLAGGAGNEQFF; cdr3_nt: TGTGCCAGCAGCTTAGCGGGGGGGGCGGGGAATGAGCAGTTCTTC
d_call: -; clone_size: many; cdr3_length: 14; v_call: TRBV7-9; j_call: TRBJ1-1; cdr3_aa: CASSLQGVNTEAFF; cdr3_nt: TGTGCCAGCAGCCTACAGGGTGTAAACACTGAAGCTTTCTTT
d_call: TRBD2; clone_size: many; cdr3_length: 15; v_call: TRBV12-3/TRBV12-4; j_call: TRBJ2-1; cdr3_aa: CASSLGRGDYNEQFF; cdr3_nt: TGTGCCAGCAGTTTAGGGCGGGGGGACTACAATGAGCAGTTCTTC
d_call: TRBD1; clone_size: many; cdr3_length: 16; v_call: TRBV9; j_call: TRBJ2-3; cdr3_aa: CASSVEGTGWTDTQYF; cdr3_nt: TGTGCCAGCAGCGTAGAAGGGACAGGGTGGACAGATACGCAGTATTTT
d_call: -; clone_size: many; cdr3_length: 11; v_call: TRBV29-1; j_call: TRBJ1-4; cdr3_aa: CSVEGGEKLFF; cdr3_nt: TGCAGCGTTGAGGGAGGCGAAAAACTGTTTTTT
d_call: -; clone_size: many; cdr3_length: 14; v_call: TRBV3-1; j_call: TRBJ2-5; cdr3_aa: CASSQDWGVETQYF; cdr3_nt: TGTGCCAGCAGCCAAGATTGGGGGGTAGAGACCCAGTACTTC
d_call: -; clone_size: many; cdr3_length: 20; v_call: TRBV28; j_call: TRBJ2-1; cdr3_aa: CASRTVAVPFLQSSYNEQFF; cdr3_nt: TGTGCCAGCAGGACCGTAGCGGTTCCCTTTCTCCAGAGCTCCTACAATGAGCAGTTCTTC
d_call: -; clone_size: many; cdr3_length: 17; v_call: TRBV4-2; j_call: TRBJ1-2; cdr3_aa: CASSQAPRGRVDYGYTF; cdr3_nt: TGTGCCAGCAGCCAAGCGCCCAGGGGCCGTGTGGACTATGGCTACACCTTC
d_call: -; clone_size: few; cdr3_length: 13; v_call: TRBV28; j_call: TRBJ2-7; cdr3_aa: CASSPGLGDEQYF; cdr3_nt: TGTGCCAGCAGCCCCGGACTGGGCGACGAGCAGTACTTC